This T cell receptor (beta chain) was sequenced for a study of blood T cell repertoires in COVID-19. Here immunoSEQ multiplex PCR was the method, and the copy in TCRdb shows in-frame clones only, minus some. Among around 300,000 clones listed, over 80% were seen once. In germline, CDR1 is SGHVS, CDR2 FNYEAQ. The CDR3 extends over 15 amino acids. V lost 0 bases, J lost 5 bases, and 13 bases lay in between. The chain uses TRBV7-6 and TRBJ1-1; D not resolved. The clonotype was recovered from a woman aged 45-59 years with COVID-19, enrolled during active disease. What was sequenced was peripheral blood. CDR3 sequence reads: CASSLARGFVTEAFF. The DNA for the CDR3 is TGTGCCAGCAGCTTAGCGCGAGGGTTTGTTACTGAAGCTTTCTTT.